Each of the 20 T cell receptor beta chains below was sequenced from the same sample in a study of CXCR3-negative and CXCR3-positive naive CD8 T cells. Preparation of TRB cDNA libraries relied on 5' RACE carrying UMI labels. No DNA is given; TCRdb re-called the 5' RACE reads and lists each CDR3 protein once. The sample totals 100,000 to 150,000 distinct CDR3 sequences. The sample comprised naive CXCR3- CD8+ T cells from blood. Subset indicated: CD45RO-CCR7+CD27+CD95- naive CD8+ T cells lacking CXCR3 (TNR3-). These receptors came from a human donor in good health. Some clones in this sample may be carry-over from other donors' samples.

This chain links TRBV13 with TRBJ2-1; there is no DNA to check the TCRdb D call of TRBD2. The CDR3 consists of 19 residues. CDR1 and CDR2 from the germline V gene are PRHDT and FYEKMQ (reference sequence). CDR3 region: CASSLFGTKTSGDYNEQFF. Full variable domain (outside the CDR3, taken from reference TRBV13 and TRBJ2-1): AAGVIQSPRHLIKEKRETATLKCYPIPRHDTVYWYQQGPGQDPQFLISFYEKMQSDKGSIPDRFSAQQFSDYHSELNMSSLELGDSALYFCASSLFGTKTSGDYNEQFFGPGTRLTVL.

This CDR3 is CASSLGTVNTGELFF. The chain has TRBV5-1 and TRBJ2-2; TCRdb's D call, TRBD1, is unchecked because there is no DNA. The CDR3 extends over 15 amino acids. In germline, CDR1 is SGHRS, CDR2 YFSETQ. Full variable domain (missing parts from reference TRBV5-1 and TRBJ2-2): KAGVTQTPRYLIKTRGQQVTLSCSPISGHRSVSWYQQTPGQGLQFLFEYFSETQRNKGNFPGRFSGRQFSNSRSEMNVSTLELGDSALYLCASSLGTVNTGELFFGEGSRLTVL.

The genes are TRBV7-6 and TRBJ1-1; there is no DNA to check the TCRdb D call of TRBD1. Germline CDR1 and CDR2: SGHVS and FNYEAQ. This CDR3 region has 14 residues. CDR3 sequence reads: CASRRDSINTEAFF.

The chain uses TRBV29-1 and TRBJ2-1; TCRdb indicates TRBD2, and absent DNA this call remains unverified. From germline, CDR1 is SQVTM and CDR2 ANQGSEA. This CDR3 is built from 11 residues. CDR3 loop: CSVLSGGGQFF.

The chain joins TRBV3-1 to TRBJ2-7; the D gene TCRdb calls, TRBD2, cannot be checked with no DNA. CDR1 and CDR2 (germline): LGHDT, YNNKEL (reference sequence). This CDR3 has 15 residues. The CDR3 loop is CASSQLLRDQREQYF.

The chain has TRBV6-2 or TRBV6-3 and TRBJ2-7; the D call from TCRdb, TRBD1, cannot be confirmed without DNA. The CDR3 runs to 17 residues. The V gene's germline CDR1 is MNHEY and CDR2 SVGEGT. CDR3 protein: CASSYPGTGSRTYEQYF.

V usage is TRBV29-1 and J usage is TRBJ2-7; TCRdb outputs TRBD1, but without DNA this stays unchecked. Per the germline V gene, CDR1 is SQVTM and CDR2 is ANQGSEA. The CDR3 totals 13 residues. The CDR3: CSVEKGAGYEQYF.

The V gene is TRBV19, the J gene TRBJ2-2; TCRdb lists TRBD1, though no DNA is available to test this call. CDR1 and CDR2 from the germline V gene are LNHDA and SQIVND (reference sequence). The CDR3 consists of 16 residues. CDR3 sequence reads: CASSSPGTTNTGELFF.

The rearrangement joins TRBV5-4 to TRBJ2-7. This CDR3 contains 13 residues. The V gene's germline CDR1 is SGHNT and CDR2 YYREEE (reference sequence). CDR3 loop: CASSLDDSREQYF.

The chain recombines TRBV9 with TRBJ2-1. The CDR3 runs to 13 residues. Per the germline V gene, CDR1 is SGDLS and CDR2 is YYNGEE. CDR3 sequence reads: CASSAWDYNEQFF.

The V gene is TRBV7-9, the J gene TRBJ2-1. Germline V gene sequence: CDR1 SEHNR, CDR2 FQNEAQ (reference sequence). The CDR3 is made up of 12 amino acids. The CDR3 spells CASRLSLNEQFF.

V usage is TRBV4-3 and J usage is TRBJ2-7; TCRdb outputs TRBD1, but without DNA this stays unchecked. The length of the CDR3 is 14 residues. CDR1 is LGHNA, CDR2 YSLEER, per germline. The CDR3 here is CASSPATTGGEQYF.

The chain joins TRBV12-3 or TRBV12-4 to TRBJ2-7; no DNA is available, so the TRBD2 call from TCRdb remains unchecked. The length of the CDR3 is 14 residues. The CDR3 spells CASRHQRGNYEQYF.

The chain is built from TRBV14 and TRBJ2-7. This CDR3 is 15 amino acids long. Germline V gene sequence: CDR1 SGHDN, CDR2 FVKESK. Here the CDR3 reads CASSPTLMSIHEQYF.

V gene TRBV19 combines with J gene TRBJ2-5; lacking DNA, the TRBD1 call made by TCRdb goes unchecked. The CDR3 extends over 12 amino acids. Germline V gene data show CDR1 as LNHDA and CDR2 as SQIVND (reference sequence). CDR3 protein: CASRQWAETQYF.

The chain is built from TRBV5-1 and TRBJ2-1; the D call from TCRdb, TRBD2, cannot be confirmed without DNA. The CDR3 length is 13 residues. The germline CDR1 and CDR2 sequences are SGHRS and YFSETQ. The CDR3 sequence is CASSFSGYNEQFF.

This chain joins TRBV2 and TRBJ2-7. The CDR3 contains 12 residues. The germline gives CDR1 SNHLY, CDR2 FYNNEI. CDR3 loop: CASSTVKYEQYF.

V and J are TRBV29-1 and TRBJ1-2. The germline V gene has CDR1 SQVTM and CDR2 ANQGSEA. The CDR3 spans 11 residues. CDR3 protein: CSVETDYGYTF.

The chain employs TRBV29-1 and TRBJ1-1; TCRdb lists TRBD1, though no DNA is available to test this call. The CDR3 is made up of 12 amino acids. CDR1 is SQVTM, CDR2 ANQGSEA, per germline. The CDR3: CSVRTGDTEAFF.

J is TRBJ2-5 and V is TRBV18. The CDR3 spans 13 residues. Germline V gene lookup returns CDR1 KGHSH and CDR2 LQKENI. CDR3 region: CASSPPEWMTQYF. The whole variable domain, remainder taken from reference TRBV18 and TRBJ2-5, is NAGVMQNPRHLVRRRGQEARLRCSPMKGHSHVYWYRQLPEEGLKFMVYLQKENIIDESGMPKERFSAEFPKEGPSILRIQQVVRGDSAAYFCASSPPEWMTQYFGPGTRLLVL.